These 9 T cell receptor beta chains originate from one sample sequenced in a study of OX40 agonist ivuxolimab in advanced cancers. Here immunoSEQ multiplex PCR was the method, and the copy in TCRdb shows in-frame clones only, minus some. The sample includes roughly 44,000 clones, 65% to 85% of them seen just once. Sequences were derived from CD4+ or CD8+ T cells sorted from blood, sampled in a trial of the OX40 agonist ivuxolimab. These receptors all stem from an adult with an advanced solid tumor such as melanoma, head and neck, liver or kidney cancer.

V usage is TRBV14 and J usage is TRBJ1-2; 7 bases are shared with TRBD1. The CDR3 length is 17 residues. After removal of 1 base from V and 1 base from J, the junction contained 9 bases not matched to a gene. The germline V gene encodes CDR1 SGHDN and CDR2 FVKESK. CDR3 nucleotide sequence: TGTGCCAGCAGCCAAGTAGGGGGCAGGGGGTTTAACTATGGCTACACCTTC. As protein: CASSQVGGRGFNYGYTF.

The chain recombines TRBV5-3 with TRBJ2-1, with D hard to call. TRBV5-3 is sorted into the ORF group, with uncertain function. This CDR3 comprises 11 residues. The ends were cut back, 3 bases at V and 10 bases at J, with 8 bases in the middle. The CDR3 sequence is CARSYLEEQFF. The CDR3 DNA follows: TGTGCCAGAAGCTACCTAGAGGAGCAGTTCTTC.

The count of this clone is one. The chain links TRBV7-2 to TRBJ2-7, with TRBD2 identical over 8 bases. Per germline, CDR1 SGHTA and CDR2 FQGNSA. With 5 bases clipped from V and 3 bases from J, the junction kept 9 bases outside the gene matches. This CDR3 contains 15 residues. CDR3: CASSPPSAGGYEQYF. CDR3 DNA: TGTGCCAGCAGCCCCCCGTCGGCGGGAGGCTACGAGCAGTACTTC. Together with reference TRBV7-2 and TRBJ2-7, the CDR3 gives the full variable domain: GAGVSQSPSNKVTEKGKDVELRCDPISGHTALYWYRQSLGQGLEFLIYFQGNSAPDKSGLPSDRFSAERTGGSVSTLTIQRTQQEDSAVYLCASSPPSAGGYEQYFGPGTRLTVT.

Here the CDR3 DNA reads TGTGCCTGGAGTGTACGTGGACGGGGCACTGAAGCTTTCTTT. Encoded protein: CAWSVRGRGTEAFF. The chain recombines TRBV30 with TRBJ1-1; D gene unclear. The CDR3 is 14 amino acids. Trimming took off 0 bases at V and 4 bases at J, with 12 bases between the two ends. Germline CDR1 is GTSNPN and CDR2 is SVGIG (reference sequence).

As to this clone: Other DNA sequences of this sample code for an identical CDR3. The chain recombines TRBV18 with TRBJ1-2; the D gene is possibly TRBD1 (6 bases). Looked up from germline, CDR1 is KGHSH and CDR2 is LQKENI. The V gene lost 3 bases and the J gene lost 0 bases, with 11 bases spanning the gap. The CDR3 covers 15 residues. The CDR3 DNA sequence: TGTGCCAGCTCACCCGCGGGACAATCTAACTATGGCTACACCTTC. Encoded protein: CASSPAGQSNYGYTF.

This chain links TRBV7-8 with TRBJ2-7, with TRBD1 matching over 7 bases. Germline trimming cut 1 base from V and 4 bases from J; bases unmatched to any gene: 16. Germline V gives CDR1 SGHVS, CDR2 FQNEAQ. CDR3 size: 18 residues. This CDR3 is CASSLEFAGGFFPYEQYF. In nucleotides, the CDR3 is TGTGCCAGCAGCTTAGAATTTGCAGGGGGTTTCTTCCCTTACGAGCAGTACTTC. The full variable domain, with the rest looked up from reference TRBV7-8 and TRBJ2-7, is GAGVSQSPRYKVAKRGQDVALRCDPISGHVSLFWYQQALGQGPEFLTYFQNEAQLDKSGLPSDRFFAERPEGSVSTLKIQRTQQEDSAVYLCASSLEFAGGFFPYEQYFGPGTRLTVT.

CDR3: CASSLSRDQPQHF. The CDR3 DNA sequence: TGTGCCAGCAGCTTGTCGAGAGATCAGCCCCAGCATTTT. The chain couples TRBV7-9 to TRBJ1-5; D is uncertain. In germline, CDR1 is SEHNR, CDR2 FQNEAQ (reference sequence). This CDR3 is 13 amino acids long. V lost 3 bases, J lost 5 bases, and 8 bases lay in between.

This clone is medium-sized (0.01 to 0.1%). The J gene is TRBJ2-3, the V gene TRBV19; a possible D gene is TRBD1 (5 bases). V lost 9 bases, J lost 6 bases, and 13 bases lay in between. The CDR3 runs to 12 residues. The germline V gene encodes CDR1 LNHDA and CDR2 SQIVND (reference sequence). The CDR3 DNA reads TGTGCCAGCCGACAGTCCGGGGATACGCAGTATTTT. This gives the protein CASRQSGDTQYF.

The chain carries TRBV18 and TRBJ2-1; 7 bases fit TRBD1. J was trimmed by 4 bases and V by 5 bases; bases with no gene match: 11. CDR3 length: 16 residues. Germline V lookup: CDR1 KGHSH, CDR2 LQKENI. The CDR3 here is CASSSTEGGGYNEQFF. The CDR3, as DNA: TGTGCCAGCTCATCGACGGAAGGGGGCGGATACAATGAGCAGTTCTTC.